A selection of T cell receptor beta chains follows, all from one sample in a study of blood T cells in healthy people across ages. MiXCR was run by TCRdb on the 5' RACE reads, yielding one entry per CDR3 protein. The sample contains approximately 850,000 distinct CDR3 sequences, 55% to 75% of which appear only once. Sequencing input: blood. Receptor source: a man between 25 and 39 years old in good health. The CDR3 runs from the conserved cysteine through the conserved F or W. D genes are given only for firm matches. Clone sizes are given selectively: once, few, many, or a class where the clone is expanded.

>few|TRBV7-9|.|TRBJ1-2
CASSLALADGYGYTF
TGTGCCAGCAGCTTAGCTTTGGCGGACGGCTATGGCTACACCTTC
>.|TRBV11-2|.|TRBJ1-2
CASSTGHSYGYTF
TGTGCCAGCAGCACGGGACACAGCTATGGCTACACCTTC
>.|TRBV6-5|.|TRBJ2-6
CASRERGAGGANVLTF
TGTGCCAGCAGAGAGAGGGGCGCCGGTGGGGCCAACGTCCTGACTTTC
>.|TRBV5-5|TRBD2|TRBJ2-7
CASSLLGSSGNYEQYF
TGTGCCAGCAGCTTGTTAGGTTCTAGCGGTAATTACGAGCAGTACTTC
>.|TRBV2|TRBD2|TRBJ2-1
CASKGLAGVNEQFF
TGTGCCAGCAAGGGACTAGCGGGAGTCAATGAGCAGTTCTTC
>.|TRBV15|.|TRBJ2-1
CATSSGTRRLDEQFF
TGTGCCACCAGCAGCGGGACCCGGAGGCTTGATGAGCAGTTCTTC
>.|TRBV7-9|.|TRBJ1-2
CASSLELGRYYGYTF
TGTGCCAGCAGCTTAGAATTGGGCAGGTATTATGGCTACACCTTC
>.|TRBV7-2|.|TRBJ2-6
CASSSLGHSGANVLTF
TGTGCCAGCAGCTCGCTAGGGCACTCTGGGGCCAACGTCCTGACTTTC
>.|TRBV10-3|TRBD2|TRBJ2-5
CAITSGQETQYF
TGTGCCATCACTAGCGGACAAGAGACCCAGTACTTC
>.|TRBV5-4|.|TRBJ1-2
CASSFQGGRDHGYTF
TGTGCCAGCAGCTTCCAGGGAGGCAGGGACCATGGCTACACCTTC
>.|TRBV20-1|.|TRBJ2-7
CSARGLKSSYEQYF
TGCAGTGCTAGAGGTCTAAAGAGCTCCTACGAGCAGTACTTC
>few|TRBV2|.|TRBJ1-2
CASSGRSLYGYTF
TGTGCCAGCAGTGGGAGATCCCTCTATGGCTACACCTTC
>few|TRBV20-1|TRBD2|TRBJ2-1
CSARANPGLALGNEQFF
TGCAGTGCTAGAGCCAACCCCGGACTAGCACTGGGGAATGAGCAGTTCTTC
>.|TRBV7-2|TRBD1|TRBJ1-2
CASSRDREYYGYTF
TGTGCCAGCAGCCGGGACAGGGAATACTATGGCTACACCTTC
>.|TRBV7-2|.|TRBJ1-1
CASSSPSGSGEAFF
TGTGCCAGCAGCTCCCCGTCGGGGTCTGGTGAAGCTTTCTTT
>.|TRBV28|.|TRBJ2-6
CASSWGSAGGGPGANVLTF
TGTGCCAGCAGTTGGGGATCGGCAGGAGGTGGACCTGGGGCCAACGTCCTGACTTTC
>.|TRBV5-1|TRBD2|TRBJ2-1
CASSFETSGPNEQFF
TGCGCCAGCAGCTTCGAGACTAGCGGGCCCAACGAGCAGTTCTTC
>.|TRBV28|.|TRBJ1-5
CASSLRGGYQPQHF
TGTGCCAGCAGTTTAAGGGGGGGTTATCAGCCCCAGCATTTT
>.|TRBV5-1|TRBD1|TRBJ2-7
CASSRRPGTGKDEQYF
TGCGCCAGCAGCCGGCGGCCCGGGACAGGGAAAGACGAGCAGTACTTC
>.|TRBV10-3|.|TRBJ1-2
CAISPDRSFNYGYTF
TGTGCCATCAGTCCCGACAGGAGTTTCAACTATGGCTACACCTTC
>.|TRBV3-1|TRBD2|TRBJ2-3
CASSQEAPTSGTDTQYF
TGTGCCAGCAGCCAAGAGGCGCCGACTAGCGGCACAGATACGCAGTATTTT
>.|TRBV20-1|.|TRBJ2-1
CSPEDYNEQFF
TGCAGTCCGGAAGACTACAATGAGCAGTTCTTC
>few|TRBV9|TRBD2|TRBJ2-1
CASSASGGRYNEQFF
TGTGCCAGCAGCGCAAGCGGGGGCCGTTACAATGAGCAGTTCTTC
>few|TRBV6-6|.|TRBJ1-2
CASSYLQPTNYGYTF
TGTGCCAGCAGTTATCTGCAGCCCACTAACTATGGCTACACCTTC
>.|TRBV5-6|.|TRBJ2-1
CASRVRGNEQFF
TGTGCCAGCAGGGTTCGGGGGAATGAGCAGTTCTTC
>few|TRBV5-1|TRBD1|TRBJ2-1
CASSVHTTGAYNEQFF
TGCGCCAGCAGCGTACACACGACAGGGGCCTACAATGAGCAGTTCTTC
>once|TRBV19|.|TRBJ2-7
CASSIDYRYEQYF
TGTGCCAGTAGTATTGACTATCGCTACGAGCAGTACTTC
>.|TRBV5-5|.|TRBJ2-7
CASSLWGTTSYEQYF
TGTGCCAGCAGCTTGTGGGGTACCACTTCCTACGAGCAGTACTTC
>.|TRBV6-6|.|TRBJ2-5
CVSSYSSSQGGETQYF
TGTGTCAGCAGTTACTCGAGTAGTCAGGGTGGGGAGACCCAGTACTTC
>once|TRBV10-3|TRBD1|TRBJ2-5
CAISPTGSVGETQYF
TGTGCCATCAGCCCGACAGGGTCGGTCGGAGAGACCCAGTACTTC
>.|TRBV11-2|TRBD1|TRBJ2-7
CASSLGTDSRGEQYF
TGTGCCAGCAGCTTGGGGACAGATAGCAGAGGCGAGCAGTACTTC
>few|TRBV7-2|.|TRBJ1-5
CASSRDFYSNQPQHF
TGTGCCAGCAGCCGGGACTTCTATAGCAATCAGCCCCAGCATTTT
>.|TRBV7-9|.|TRBJ2-7
CASSLGGSGVVYEQYF
TGTGCCAGCAGCTTAGGCGGGTCTGGTGTCGTCTACGAGCAGTACTTC
>.|TRBV7-6|TRBD1|TRBJ2-7
CASSLASLGTGYTYEQYF
TGTGCCAGCAGCTTAGCGTCCCTCGGGACAGGGTACACCTACGAGCAGTACTTC
>.|TRBV2|TRBD1|TRBJ2-7
CASKEDRTSYEQYF
TGTGCCAGCAAAGAGGACAGGACCTCCTACGAGCAGTACTTC
>few|TRBV7-2|.|TRBJ2-7
CASGVTSGSSYEQYF
TGTGCCAGCGGCGTCACGAGTGGGAGCTCCTACGAGCAGTACTTC
>.|TRBV11-1|.|TRBJ1-1
CASSSRHPGDTEAFF
TGTGCCAGCAGCTCCCGACACCCTGGGGACACTGAAGCTTTCTTT
>few|TRBV12-3/TRBV12-4|.|TRBJ2-7
CASAKYEQYF
TGTGCCAGCGCTAAATACGAGCAGTACTTC
>.|TRBV6-4|.|TRBJ2-1
CASSDSPSNEQFF
TGTGCCAGCAGTGACTCCCCTTCCAATGAGCAGTTCTTC
>.|TRBV6-1|.|TRBJ2-5
CASSELGTQYF
TGTGCCAGCAGTGAACTGGGGACCCAGTACTTC
>.|TRBV10-3|.|TRBJ2-7
CAISAPSRGDEQYF
TGTGCCATCAGTGCCCCATCGAGGGGGGACGAGCAGTACTTC
>.|TRBV11-2|.|TRBJ2-1
CASTPIVVGYNEQFF
TGTGCCAGCACCCCAATAGTAGTAGGGTACAATGAGCAGTTCTTC
>.|TRBV20-1|.|TRBJ2-6
CSASGGAGANVLTF
TGCAGTGCTAGTGGCGGCGCCGGGGCCAACGTCCTGACTTTC
>.|TRBV6-2/TRBV6-3|TRBD2|TRBJ2-3
CASSYSMREVETQYF
TGTGCCAGCAGTTACTCGATGCGGGAGGTAGAGACCCAGTATTTT
>.|TRBV7-9|TRBD2|TRBJ2-5
CASSLDPGGRETQYF
TGTGCCAGCAGCCTCGATCCGGGGGGGCGAGAGACCCAGTACTTC